Each of the 15 T cell receptor beta chains below was sequenced from the same sample in a study of blood T cell repertoires in COVID-19. Profiling relied on immunoSEQ multiplex PCR, and the TCRdb table lists in-frame clones only, not all of them. The sample has about 180,000 clones, about nine tenths seen once. Sequencing was performed on PBMCs or T cells enriched from blood (not recorded which). The receptor source for this set is a woman under 30 who had recovered from COVID-19.

The chain carries TRBV20-1 and TRBJ2-5, with D uncertain. Germline V gives CDR1 DFQATT, CDR2 SNEGSKA (reference sequence). The germline V and J ends were trimmed by 5 bases and 5 bases, with 9 bases remaining between them. The CDR3 consists of 11 residues. The CDR3 protein is CSAELWETQYF. DNA of the CDR3: TGCAGTGCTGAGCTTTGGGAGACCCAGTACTTC.

This clone was picked up a small number of times. The rearrangement joins TRBV4-1 to TRBJ1-2; TRBD1 might be the D (6 bases). V was cut by 3 bases and J by 0 bases, with 14 bases left in between. Germline V lookup: CDR1 MGHRA, CDR2 YSYEKL. The CDR3 is 16 amino acids. DNA of the CDR3: TGCGCCAGCAGCCAGGAAAGACAGGCAGCTAACTATGGCTACACCTTC. This sequence encodes CASSQERQAANYGYTF.

The V call is TRBV19, the J call TRBJ1-2; 7 bases map to TRBD1. Per germline, CDR1 LNHDA and CDR2 SQIVND (reference sequence). V gave up 6 bases and J gave up 7 bases; unmatched junction bases: 17. The CDR3 runs to 16 residues. This CDR3 reads CASSPWQGDIEGGYTF. DNA for the CDR3: TGTGCCAGTAGCCCGTGGCAGGGGGATATTGAGGGTGGCTACACCTTC.

CDR3 region: CASSATSGRSPDTQYF. For the CDR3, the DNA is TGTGCCAGCAGCGCCACTAGCGGGAGATCCCCAGATACGCAGTATTTT. The rearrangement uses TRBV9 and TRBJ2-3, with TRBD2 identical over 11 bases. The J segment lost 4 bases and the V segment lost 3 bases, leaving 7 bases of the junction unmatched. Germline CDR1 SGDLS, CDR2 YYNGEE. The CDR3 sequence is 16 residues long. Drawing the rest from reference TRBV9 and TRBJ2-3, the complete variable domain is DSGVTQTPKHLITATGQRVTLRCSPRSGDLSVYWYQQSLDQGLQFLIQYYNGEERAKGNILERFSAQQFPDLHSELNLSSLELGDSALYFCASSATSGRSPDTQYFGPGTRLTVL.

The chain joins TRBV4-1 to TRBJ2-3, with 8 bases fitting TRBD2. This CDR3 spans 14 amino acids. CDR1 MGHRA and CDR2 YSYEKL come from the germline V gene. The ends lost 7 bases at V and 2 bases at J; junction bases unmatched: 5. The CDR3 sequence is CASTSGGNTDTQYF. The CDR3 DNA reads TGCGCCAGCACCTCGGGGGGGAACACAGATACGCAGTATTTT.

The chain joins TRBV30 to TRBJ2-7; D possibly corresponds to TRBD1 (6 bases). The CDR3 totals 12 residues. CDR1 and CDR2 from the germline V gene are GTSNPN and SVGIG (reference sequence). The germline V and J ends were trimmed by 8 bases and 3 bases, with 14 bases remaining between them. CDR3 in DNA: TGTGCCGTTGTCCCAGGGGACTACGAGCAGTACTTC. Its protein product is CAVVPGDYEQYF.

The chain has TRBV10-3 and TRBJ2-3; 8 bases match TRBD2. The CDR3 is made up of 14 amino acids. Germline V gene data show CDR1 as ENHRY and CDR2 as SYGVKD. Unmatched junction bases numbered 7, after V lost 6 bases and J lost 5 bases. CDR3 residues: CAIRDGGAGDTQYF. The CDR3 nucleotides are TGTGCCATCAGGGACGGGGGGGCCGGAGATACGCAGTATTTT.

This chain uses TRBV3-1 (or the pseudogene TRBV3-2) with TRBJ1-5; D is possibly TRBD1 (6 bases). The V end lost 2 bases, the J end lost 5 bases, and 10 bases lay between the germline ends. Germline assignment: CDR1 LGHDT and CDR2 YNNKEL (reference sequence). This CDR3 is built from 14 residues. This CDR3 is CASSQTGNDQPQHF. The CDR3 DNA reads as TGTGCCAGCAGCCAAACAGGGAACGATCAGCCCCAGCATTTT.

The count of this clone is one. This chain links TRBV9 with TRBJ1-2; no reliable D call. The V and J ends lost 3 bases and 0 bases respectively, with 12 bases between them. The germline CDR1 and CDR2 sequences are SGDLS and YYNGEE. The CDR3 extends over 15 amino acids. This CDR3 reads CASSERPQANYGYTF. The DNA of the CDR3 is TGTGCCAGCAGCGAGCGACCGCAAGCTAACTATGGCTACACCTTC.

The chain employs TRBV28 and TRBJ1-4, with TRBD1 matching 9 bases. The ends lost 4 bases at V and 5 bases at J; junction bases unmatched: 5. Per the germline V gene, CDR1 is MDHEN and CDR2 is SYDVKM. This CDR3 is built from 15 residues. The chain's CDR3 is CASSSQGARNEKLFF. The DNA of the CDR3 is TGTGCCAGCAGTTCACAGGGGGCGAGAAATGAAAAACTGTTTTTT.

The rearrangement uses TRBV28 and TRBJ2-4; TRBD1 is a possible D gene (5 bases). CDR3 length: 16 residues. Germline V lookup: CDR1 MDHEN, CDR2 SYDVKM. Trimming stripped 5 bases from V and 0 bases from J, with 14 bases between. As DNA, the CDR3 is TGTGCCAGCAGTCCGTTACAGGATTTAGCCAAAAACATTCAGTACTTC. Translating gives CASSPLQDLAKNIQYF.

The rearrangement uses TRBV29-1 and TRBJ2-3; a weak D match, TRBD2 (5 bases). Germline V gene data show CDR1 as SQVTM and CDR2 as ANQGSEA. The CDR3 totals 14 residues. The V gene lost 3 bases and the J gene lost 2 bases, with 12 bases spanning the gap. The CDR3 spells CSVDRGDPTDTQYF. The DNA of the CDR3 is TGCAGCGTTGATCGGGGAGACCCCACAGATACGCAGTATTTT.

The chain has TRBV27 and TRBJ2-3; D remains unclear. CDR1 is MNHEY, CDR2 SMNVEV, per germline (reference sequence). CDR3 length equals 14 residues. The V and J ends lost 3 bases and 0 bases respectively, with 7 bases between them. This CDR3 is CASSFPTSTDTQYF. CDR3 sequence (DNA): TGTGCCAGCAGTTTTCCGACTAGCACAGATACGCAGTATTTT.

The chain has TRBV29-1 and TRBJ2-1; D gene ambiguous. The length of the CDR3 is 12 residues. Trimming pared 6 bases from V and 6 bases from J, leaving 12 bases between. Germline lookup yields CDR1 SQVTM and CDR2 ANQGSEA. CDR3 bases: TGCAGCGTAAACCAACAGAGCAATGAGCAGTTCTTC. This encodes CSVNQQSNEQFF.

The chain carries TRBV9 and TRBJ2-2, with D possibly matching TRBD2 (5 bases). Trimming pared 5 bases from V and 0 bases from J, leaving 11 bases between. Per germline, CDR1 SGDLS and CDR2 YYNGEE. The CDR3 spans 15 residues. The CDR3 DNA is TGTGCCAGCAGACAAGCGGCCCCGAACACCGGGGAGCTGTTTTTT. Translating it yields CASRQAAPNTGELFF. Together with reference TRBV9 and TRBJ2-2, the CDR3 gives the full variable domain: DSGVTQTPKHLITATGQRVTLRCSPRSGDLSVYWYQQSLDQGLQFLIQYYNGEERAKGNILERFSAQQFPDLHSELNLSSLELGDSALYFCASRQAAPNTGELFFGEGSRLTVL.